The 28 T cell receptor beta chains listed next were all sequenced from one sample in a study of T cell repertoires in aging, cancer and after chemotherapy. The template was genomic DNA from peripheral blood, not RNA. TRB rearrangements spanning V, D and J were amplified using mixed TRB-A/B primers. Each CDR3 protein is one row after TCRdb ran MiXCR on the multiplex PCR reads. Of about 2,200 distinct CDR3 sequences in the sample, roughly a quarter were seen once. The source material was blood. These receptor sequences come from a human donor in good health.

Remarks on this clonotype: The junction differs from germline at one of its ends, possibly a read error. The CDR3 nucleotides are TGTGCCAGCAGTTTTGTGGGACTCCCCGGGGGGTTC. It specifies CASSFVGLPGGF. The J gene is TRBJ2-1, the V gene TRBV28, with 7 bases that match TRBD2. The germline V gene encodes CDR1 MDHEN and CDR2 SYDVKM. This CDR3 contains 12 residues.

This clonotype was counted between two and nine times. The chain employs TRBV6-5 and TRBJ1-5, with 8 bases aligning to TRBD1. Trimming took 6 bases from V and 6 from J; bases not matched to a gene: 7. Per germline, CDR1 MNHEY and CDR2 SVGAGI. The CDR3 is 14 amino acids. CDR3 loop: CASRRDRGGQPQHF. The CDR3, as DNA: TGTGCCAGCAGGAGAGACAGGGGTGGTCAGCCCCAGCATTTT.

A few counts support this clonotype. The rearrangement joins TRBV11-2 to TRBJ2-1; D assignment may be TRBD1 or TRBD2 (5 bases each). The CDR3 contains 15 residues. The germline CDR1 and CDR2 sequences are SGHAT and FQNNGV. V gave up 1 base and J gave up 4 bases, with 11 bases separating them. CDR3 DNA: TGTGCCAGCAGCTTAGCCCAGGGCGGGTACAATGAGCAGTTCTTC. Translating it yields CASSLAQGGYNEQFF.

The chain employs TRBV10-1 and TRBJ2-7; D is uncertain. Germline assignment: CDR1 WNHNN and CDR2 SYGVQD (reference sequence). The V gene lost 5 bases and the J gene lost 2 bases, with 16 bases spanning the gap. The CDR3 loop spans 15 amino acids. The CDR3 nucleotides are TGCGCCAGCAGTCTTGGACCAACAACTACCTACGAGCAGTACTTC. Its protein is CASSLGPTTTYEQYF.

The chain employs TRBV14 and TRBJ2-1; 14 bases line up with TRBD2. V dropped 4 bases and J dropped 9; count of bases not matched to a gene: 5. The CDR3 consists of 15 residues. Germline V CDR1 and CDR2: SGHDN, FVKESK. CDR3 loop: CASSLTSGGAREQFF. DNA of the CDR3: TGTGCCAGCAGCCTGACTAGCGGGGGGGCTCGTGAGCAGTTCTTC.

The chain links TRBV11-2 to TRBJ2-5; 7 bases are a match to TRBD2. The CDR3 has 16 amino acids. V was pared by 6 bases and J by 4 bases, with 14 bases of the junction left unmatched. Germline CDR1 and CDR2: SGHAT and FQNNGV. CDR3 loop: CASRKARASGSETQYF. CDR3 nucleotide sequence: TGTGCCAGCAGAAAAGCCCGGGCTAGCGGTTCAGAGACCCAGTACTTC.

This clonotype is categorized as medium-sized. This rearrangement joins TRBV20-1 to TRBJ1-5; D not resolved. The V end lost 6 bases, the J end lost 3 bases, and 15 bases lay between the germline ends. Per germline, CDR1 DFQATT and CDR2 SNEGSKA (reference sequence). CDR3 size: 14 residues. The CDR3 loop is CSATPGGYNQPQHF. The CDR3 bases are TGCAGTGCGACCCCAGGAGGATACAATCAGCCCCAGCATTTT.

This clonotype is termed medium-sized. The CDR3 DNA sequence: TGTGCCAGCTCACCCCCGACAGGGGGCACTGAAGCTTTCTTT. Its protein product is CASSPPTGGTEAFF. This chain links TRBV18 with TRBJ1-1; 9 nucleotides match TRBD1. V dropped 3 bases and J dropped 4; count of bases not matched to a gene: 3. The CDR3 is 14 amino acids. Germline V lookup: CDR1 KGHSH, CDR2 LQKENI. Full variable domain (rest looked up from reference TRBV18 and TRBJ1-1): NAGVMQNPRHLVRRRGQEARLRCSPMKGHSHVYWYRQLPEEGLKFMVYLQKENIIDESGMPKERFSAEFPKEGPSILRIQQVVRGDSAAYFCASSPPTGGTEAFFGQGTRLTVV.

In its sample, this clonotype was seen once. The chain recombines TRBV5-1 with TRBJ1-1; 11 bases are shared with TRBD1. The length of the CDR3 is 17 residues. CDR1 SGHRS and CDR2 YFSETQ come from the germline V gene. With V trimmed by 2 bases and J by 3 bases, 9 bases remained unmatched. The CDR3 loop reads CASSLGTGGIKYTEAFF. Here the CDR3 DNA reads TGCGCCAGCAGCTTAGGGACAGGGGGTATCAAGTACACTGAAGCTTTCTTT. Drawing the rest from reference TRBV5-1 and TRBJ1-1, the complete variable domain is KAGVTQTPRYLIKTRGQQVTLSCSPISGHRSVSWYQQTPGQGLQFLFEYFSETQRNKGNFPGRFSGRQFSNSRSEMNVSTLELGDSALYLCASSLGTGGIKYTEAFFGQGTRLTVV.

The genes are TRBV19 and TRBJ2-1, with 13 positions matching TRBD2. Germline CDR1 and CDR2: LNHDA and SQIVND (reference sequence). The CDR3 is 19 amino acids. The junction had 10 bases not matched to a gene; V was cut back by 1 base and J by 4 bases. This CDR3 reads CASSIGRGRTSGGYNEQFF. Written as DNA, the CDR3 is TGTGCCAGTAGTATAGGAAGGGGGCGGACTAGCGGGGGATACAATGAGCAGTTCTTC.

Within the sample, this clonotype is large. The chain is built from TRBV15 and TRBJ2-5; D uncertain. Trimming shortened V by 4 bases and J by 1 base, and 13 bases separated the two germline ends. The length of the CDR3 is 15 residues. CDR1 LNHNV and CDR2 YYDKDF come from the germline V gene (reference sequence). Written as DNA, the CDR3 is TGTGCCACCAGCATCGAGGCGACCAGCCAAGAGACCCAGTACTTC. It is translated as CATSIEATSQETQYF. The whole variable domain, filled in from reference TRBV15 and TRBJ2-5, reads DAMVIQNPRYQVTQFGKPVTLSCSQTLNHNVMYWYQQKSSQAPKLLFHYYDKDFNNEADTPDNFQSRRPNTSFCFLDIRSPGLGDTAMYLCATSIEATSQETQYFGPGTRLLVL.

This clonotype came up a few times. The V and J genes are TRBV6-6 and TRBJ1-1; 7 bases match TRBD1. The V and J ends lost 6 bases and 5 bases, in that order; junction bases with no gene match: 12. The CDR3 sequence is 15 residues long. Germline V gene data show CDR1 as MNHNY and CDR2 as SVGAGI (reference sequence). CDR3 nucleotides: TGTGCCAGCAGAGACAGGGAGGTATTTGGAACTGAAGCTTTCTTT. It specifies CASRDREVFGTEAFF.

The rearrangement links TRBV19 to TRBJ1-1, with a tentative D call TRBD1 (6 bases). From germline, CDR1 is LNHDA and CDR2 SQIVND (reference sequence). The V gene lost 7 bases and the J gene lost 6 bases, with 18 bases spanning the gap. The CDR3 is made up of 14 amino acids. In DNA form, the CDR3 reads TGTGCCAGTAATATCAGGGCTGGGGGCCCTGAAGCTTTCTTT. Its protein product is CASNIRAGGPEAFF.

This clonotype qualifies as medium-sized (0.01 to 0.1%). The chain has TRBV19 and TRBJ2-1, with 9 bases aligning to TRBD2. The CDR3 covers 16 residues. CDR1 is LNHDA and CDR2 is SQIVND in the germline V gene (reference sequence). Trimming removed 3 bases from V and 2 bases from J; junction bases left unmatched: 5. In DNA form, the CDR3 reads TGTGCCAGTAGTATTTCTAGCGGGGCCCCCTACAATGAGCAGTTCTTC. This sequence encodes CASSISSGAPYNEQFF. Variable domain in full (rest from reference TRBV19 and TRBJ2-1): DGGITQSPKYLFRKEGQNVTLSCEQNLNHDAMYWYRQDPGQGLRLIYYSQIVNDFQKGDIAEGYSVSREKKESFPLTVTSAQKNPTAFYLCASSISSGAPYNEQFFGPGTRLTVL.

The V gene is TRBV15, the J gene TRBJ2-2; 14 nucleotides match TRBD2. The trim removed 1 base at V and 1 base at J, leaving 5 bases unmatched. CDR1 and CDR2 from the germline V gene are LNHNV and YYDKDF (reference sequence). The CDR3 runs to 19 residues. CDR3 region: CATSRAGTSGGLNTGELFF. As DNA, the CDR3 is TGTGCCACCAGCAGAGCCGGGACTAGCGGGGGTTTGAACACCGGGGAGCTGTTTTTT.

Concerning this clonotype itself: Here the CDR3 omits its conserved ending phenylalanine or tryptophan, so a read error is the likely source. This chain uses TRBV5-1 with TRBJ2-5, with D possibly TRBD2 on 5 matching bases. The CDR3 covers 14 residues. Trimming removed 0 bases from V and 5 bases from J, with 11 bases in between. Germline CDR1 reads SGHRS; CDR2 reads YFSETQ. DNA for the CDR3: TGCGCCAGCAGCTTGGAGAGGGTAAAGGAGACCCAGTACTAC. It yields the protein CASSLERVKETQYY.

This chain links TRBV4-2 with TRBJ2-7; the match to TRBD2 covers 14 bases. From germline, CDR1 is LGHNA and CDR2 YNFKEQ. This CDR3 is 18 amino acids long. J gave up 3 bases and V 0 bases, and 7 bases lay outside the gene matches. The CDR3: CASSQDLVGLAGGYEQYF. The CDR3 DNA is TGTGCCAGCAGCCAAGATCTCGTCGGACTAGCGGGGGGCTACGAGCAGTACTTC.

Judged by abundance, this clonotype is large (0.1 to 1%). CDR3 sequence: CASSDTLQETQYF. CDR3 coding DNA: TGTGCCAGTAGCGACACACTTCAAGAGACCCAGTACTTC. The J gene is TRBJ2-5, the V gene TRBV19; D unclear. Germline loops: CDR1 LNHDA, CDR2 SQIVND (reference sequence). The V gene lost 6 bases and the J gene lost 2 bases, with 10 bases spanning the gap. The CDR3 contains 13 residues. Full variable domain (outside the CDR3, taken from reference TRBV19 and TRBJ2-5): DGGITQSPKYLFRKEGQNVTLSCEQNLNHDAMYWYRQDPGQGLRLIYYSQIVNDFQKGDIAEGYSVSREKKESFPLTVTSAQKNPTAFYLCASSDTLQETQYFGPGTRLLVL.

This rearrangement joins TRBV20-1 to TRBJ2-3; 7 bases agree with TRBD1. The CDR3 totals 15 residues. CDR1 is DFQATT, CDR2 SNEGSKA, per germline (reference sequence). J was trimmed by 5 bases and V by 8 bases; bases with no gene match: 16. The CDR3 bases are TGCAGTACTACCCGGGGCGTGACAGGGCTAGATACGCAGTATTTT. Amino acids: CSTTRGVTGLDTQYF.

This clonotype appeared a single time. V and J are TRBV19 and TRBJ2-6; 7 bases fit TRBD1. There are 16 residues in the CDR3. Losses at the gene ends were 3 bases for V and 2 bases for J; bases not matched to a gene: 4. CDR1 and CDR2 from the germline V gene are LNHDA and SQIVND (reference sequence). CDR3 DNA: TGTGCCAGTAGTATCAACAGGGGAACTGGGGCCAACGTCCTGACTTTC. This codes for CASSINRGTGANVLTF.

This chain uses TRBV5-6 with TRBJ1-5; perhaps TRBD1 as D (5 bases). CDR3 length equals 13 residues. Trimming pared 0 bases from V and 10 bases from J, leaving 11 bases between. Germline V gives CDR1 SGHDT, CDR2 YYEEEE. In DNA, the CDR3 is TGTGCCAGCAGCTTGGGGTCCAGGGTTCCCCAGCATTTT. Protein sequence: CASSLGSRVPQHF.

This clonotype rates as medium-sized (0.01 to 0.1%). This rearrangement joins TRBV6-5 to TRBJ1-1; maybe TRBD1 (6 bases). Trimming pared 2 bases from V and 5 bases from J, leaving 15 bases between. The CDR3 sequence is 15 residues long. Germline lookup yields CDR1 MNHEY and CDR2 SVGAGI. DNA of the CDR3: TGTGCCAGCAGTTACACAACCACAGGGTTAACTGAAGCTTTCTTT. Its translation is CASSYTTTGLTEAFF.

CDR3 coding DNA: TGTGCCAGCAGGAGTCCTAGGGGGAATCGGGAGAAATCTGGAAACACCATATATTTT. Amino acids: CASRSPRGNREKSGNTIYF. The chain has TRBV6-5 and TRBJ1-3; tentatively, D is TRBD1 (6 bases). V lost 6 bases and J 1 base, leaving 25 bases between the germline ends. This CDR3 comprises 19 residues. Germline loops: CDR1 MNHEY, CDR2 SVGAGI.

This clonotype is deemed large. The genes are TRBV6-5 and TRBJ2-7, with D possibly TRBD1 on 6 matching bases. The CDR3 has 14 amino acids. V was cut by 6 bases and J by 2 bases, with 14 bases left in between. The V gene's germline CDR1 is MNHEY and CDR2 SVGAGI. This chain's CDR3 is CASRSRDTAYEQYF. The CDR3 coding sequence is TGTGCCAGCAGGTCCAGGGACACAGCCTACGAGCAGTACTTC.

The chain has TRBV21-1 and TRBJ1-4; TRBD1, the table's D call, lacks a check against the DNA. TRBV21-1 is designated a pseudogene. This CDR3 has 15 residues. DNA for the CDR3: TGTGCCAGCCGAAGGCAGGGGGAGACAGACGAAAAACTGTTTTTT. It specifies CASRRQGETDEKLFF.

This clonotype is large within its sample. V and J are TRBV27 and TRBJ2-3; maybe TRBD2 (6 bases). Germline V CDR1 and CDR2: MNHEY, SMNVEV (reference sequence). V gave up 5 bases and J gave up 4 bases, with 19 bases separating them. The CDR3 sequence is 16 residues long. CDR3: CASSPHSGVGSDTQYF. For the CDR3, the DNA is TGTGCCAGCAGTCCCCACTCGGGGGTTGGTTCAGATACGCAGTATTTT.

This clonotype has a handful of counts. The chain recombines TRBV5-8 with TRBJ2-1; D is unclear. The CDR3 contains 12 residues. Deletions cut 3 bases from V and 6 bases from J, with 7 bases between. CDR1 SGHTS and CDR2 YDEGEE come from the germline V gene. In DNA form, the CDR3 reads TGTGCCAGCAGCTCCCCCTCCAATGAGCAGTTCTTC. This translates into CASSSPSNEQFF.

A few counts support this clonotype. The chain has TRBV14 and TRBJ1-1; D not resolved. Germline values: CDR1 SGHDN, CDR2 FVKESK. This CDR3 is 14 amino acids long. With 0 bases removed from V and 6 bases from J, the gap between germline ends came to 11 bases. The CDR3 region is CASSQDRGGAEAFF. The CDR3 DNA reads TGTGCCAGCAGCCAAGATCGGGGTGGGGCTGAAGCTTTCTTT. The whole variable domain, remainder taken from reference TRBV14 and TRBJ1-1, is EAGVTQFPSHSVIEKGQTVTLRCDPISGHDNLYWYRRVMGKEIKFLLHFVKESKQDESGMPNNRFLAERTGGTYSTLKVQPAELEDSGVYFCASSQDRGGAEAFFGQGTRLTVV.